What follows is one T cell receptor (beta chain) and its context. Antigen specificity is unknown. Trimming cost V 2 bases and J 6 bases, with 8 bases left between them. The CDR3 runs to 14 residues. Germline assignment: CDR1 MNHEY and CDR2 SVGAGI. This sample is drawn from a study of Ad26.COV2.S vaccination and SARS-CoV-2 variants. Across the whole study: Donor was in the COV1001 Ad26.COV2.S trial arm. The study, taken as a whole, reports: Vaccine recipients had higher spike-specific TCR breadth than placebo recipients.

TCRdb keeps only in-frame clones here, not all; method: immunoSEQ multiplex PCR. The sample shows under 550,000 clones, roughly 88% of them seen only once. Described treatment: 15 to 20 received Ad26.COV2.S at low or high dose, single or two shots; about five received placebo; per-sample allocation not given. Sample collection was performed on day 63 after the first vaccine or placebo injection. Expression of Wuhan-strain SARS-CoV-2 spike came from the Ad26 vector that formed the vaccine. The clonotype comes from a person aged 18-65 years who received the Ad26.COV2.S COVID-19 vaccine or a placebo. The V gene is TRBV6-5, the J gene TRBJ1-6; D not certain. This specimen consisted of peripheral blood, obtained in a trial of Ad26.COV2.S vaccine versus placebo. Here the CDR3 reads CASSYQAVNSPLHF. The CDR3 DNA is TGTGCCAGCAGTTACCAGGCAGTTAATTCACCCCTCCACTTT.